This T cell receptor beta chain is drawn from a study of regulatory T cells in long-lasting Graves disease. Study-level results: With approximately 2,500 shared public clonotypes, persistent patients exceeded new patients, who shared approximately 880.

Construction of the TCR beta libraries employed iRepertoire HTBI primers in conjunction with Arm-PCR of CDR3 regions. TCRdb re-derived calls from the multiplex PCR reads in MiXCR, one entry per CDR3 protein. Of about 440,000 distinct CDR3 sequences in the sample, roughly 15% were seen once. Time point in this sample: newly diagnosed GD, antithyroid drugs for less than 3 months. The TCR library used RNA extracted from PBMCs. In regard to this clonotype: What it binds is unknown.

These data are also associated with another study on T cells in Graves' hyperthyroidism and ophthalmopathy.

The TCR was taken from a woman aged 18-35 years with Graves disease. This material consisted of peripheral blood mononuclear cells (PBMCs), taken at new diagnosis, from a patient treated with antithyroid drugs.

DNA for the CDR3: TGCGCCAGCAGCCTGGGCCGGGGACAGGAATACAATGAGCAGTTCTTC. It is translated as CASSLGRGQEYNEQFF. The chain is built from TRBV5-1 and TRBJ2-1; 8 positions match TRBD1. Trimming at V came to 4 bases and at J to 4 bases, leaving 10 bases not matched to a gene. Looked up from germline, CDR1 is SGHRS and CDR2 is YFSETQ. The CDR3 is 16 residues long.